This is a list of T cell receptor beta chains from one sample in a study of blood T cell repertoires in COVID-19. Assay used: immunoSEQ multiplex PCR; TCRdb lists only in-frame clones, some missing. Among about 250,000 clones listed, roughly 80% were seen once. Sequencing input: peripheral blood. The receptor source for this set is a woman aged 70 to 79 with acute or convalescent COVID-19. Each CDR3 is given with its conserved first and last residue. A D gene is named only where the DNA matches it firmly. Only some rows state a clone size, as once, few, many or a class for expanded clones.

NA,TRBJ1-5,TRBV6-6,NA,TGTGCCAGCAGTTACTCATCTGGGTGGGCTCAGCCCCAGCATTTT,CASSYSSGWAQPQHF
NA,TRBJ2-4,TRBV24-1,NA,TGTGCCACCCAAGGGGGGGATGTTGGCATTCAGTACTTC,CATQGGDVGIQYF
NA,TRBJ1-6,TRBV7-9,NA,TGTGCCAGCAGCTCCCGACAGTATAATTCACCCCTCCACTTT,CASSSRQYNSPLHF
few,TRBJ2-2,TRBV15,NA,TGTGCCACCCGGGGTGGGGTGAGCGCCACCGGGGAGCTGTTTTTT,CATRGGVSATGELFF
NA,TRBJ1-1,TRBV3-1/TRBV3-2,NA,TGTGCCAGCAGCCAAGTCCGACGGGGTGAAGCTTTCTTT,CASSQVRRGEAFF
once,TRBJ1-5,TRBV2,NA,TGTGCCAGCAGGGAACGGTCCTATAGCAATCAGCCCCAGCATTTT,CASRERSYSNQPQHF
once,TRBJ1-2,TRBV2,NA,TGTGCCAGCAGTGTGGCAGTGAGCGTTTCTGGCTACACCTTC,CASSVAVSVSGYTF
NA,TRBJ1-2,TRBV7-2,TRBD1,TGTGCCAGCAGCTTTACCCAGGGGGCCCGGGGCTACACCTTC,CASSFTQGARGYTF
NA,TRBJ1-4,TRBV6-4,TRBD1,TGTGCCAGCAGTGAGCCCGGGACAGAGAATGAAAAACTGTTTTTT,CASSEPGTENEKLFF
NA,TRBJ1-1,TRBV2,NA,TGTGCCAGCAAGAGGCCCACTAACACTGAAGCTTTCTTT,CASKRPTNTEAFF
few,TRBJ1-5,TRBV27,NA,TGTGCCAGCAGTCCGAGTTGGAATCAGCCCCAGCATTTT,CASSPSWNQPQHF
NA,TRBJ1-1,TRBV19,TRBD1,TGTGCCAGTAGTATAGGGGACAGCACTGAAGCTTTCTTT,CASSIGDSTEAFF
NA,TRBJ1-2,TRBV19,TRBD1,TGTGCCAGTAGTCCAGACAGGGCGGCGGCTTTTGATGGCTACACCTTC,CASSPDRAAAFDGYTF
NA,TRBJ1-1,TRBV5-1,NA,TGCGCCAGCAGCTCACAGAACACTGAAGCTTTCTTT,CASSSQNTEAFF
NA,TRBJ1-1,TRBV4-2,TRBD1,TGTGCCAGCATGATACGGACAGGATCAGACACTGAAGCTTTCTTT,CASMIRTGSDTEAFF
NA,TRBJ1-2,TRBV27,NA,TGTGCCAGCAGTTCCCACCAGGTTTATGGCTACACCTTC,CASSSHQVYGYTF
NA,TRBJ2-3,TRBV3-1/TRBV3-2,NA,TGTGCCAGCAGCCAAGCGGTGCTCGCAGATACGCAGTATTTT,CASSQAVLADTQYF
NA,TRBJ2-1,TRBV10-3,NA,TGTGCCATCAGTGTGGGAGGAGGTGGGAATGAGCAGTTCTTC,CAISVGGGGNEQFF
NA,TRBJ2-1,TRBV6-5,TRBD2,TGTGCCAGCAGCCTCCGGGGGGTTTACAATGAGCAGTTCTTC,CASSLRGVYNEQFF
NA,TRBJ1-2,TRBV7-2,TRBD1,TGTGCCAGCGCCCCTCAAGGGGGCGGTGGTGGCTACACCTTC,CASAPQGGGGGYTF